This TCR beta chain was captured by sequencing in a study of blood T cell repertoires in COVID-19. In the study overall: From the United States, Italy and Spain came samples of acute and convalescent COVID-19.

Authors' data handling: Estimation of nucleated cell counts relied on the amplification of reference gene primers. The method was immunoSEQ multiplex PCR; TCRdb's version includes in-frame clones alone and lacks a portion of them. V, J and clone size are taken as reported in that table, and D and trimming were inferred from the DNA itself. The table shows tens of thousands of clones, with 79% occurring only once. Germline loops: CDR1 SGHNT, CDR2 YENEEA. The CDR3 has 16 residues. With 6 bases clipped from V and 4 bases from J, the junction kept 6 bases outside the gene matches. This chain uses TRBV11-3 with TRBJ2-1, with 13 bases matching TRBD2. The receptor's source is a man between 60 and 70 years old with acute or convalescent COVID-19. Sequenced sample: peripheral blood. This CDR3 is CASRWTSGGAYNEQFF. Written as DNA, the CDR3 is TGTGCCAGCAGGTGGACTAGCGGGGGAGCTTACAATGAGCAGTTCTTC.